The clone carrying this T cell receptor (beta chain) was counted only a few times. The data belong to a study of T cells after yellow fever vaccination. TCRdb processed the 5' RACE reads anew with MiXCR; each CDR3 protein has one entry. The sample lists about 320,000 distinct CDR3 sequences; about 6.9% were seen once. The CDR3 length is 17 residues. V was clipped by 3 bases and J by 1 base, with 15 bases between them. CDR1 is LNHDA, CDR2 SQIVND, per germline (reference sequence). Sequenced here: PBMCs, sampled roughly 46 days after the first yellow fever vaccination. The chain carries TRBV19 and TRBJ2-2, with D possibly matching TRBD2 (7 bases). The clonotype was recovered from a man between 18 and 35 years old who received the YFV17D yellow fever vaccine. Here the CDR3 reads CASSIIHGGRNTGELFF. CDR3 nucleotide sequence: TGTGCCAGTAGTATTATTCACGGGGGGCGGAACACCGGGGAGCTGTTTTTT.